This passage covers 27 T cell receptor beta chains from one sample sequenced in a study of shared clonotypes between healthy human individuals. This table comes from immunoSEQ multiplex PCR, and its TCRdb copy is limited to in-frame clones, with some not included. This table holds fewer than 2.5 million clones, approximately 94% found once. The sequenced material came from naive CD4+ T cells from PBMCs. Described subset: CD45RA+ positively selected. The receptors were sampled from a man between 18 and 35 years old in good health. Some clones in this sample may be carry-over from other donors' samples.

The chain carries TRBV6-5 and TRBJ2-1; no clear D. The CDR3 loop spans 15 amino acids. The V and J ends lost 2 bases and 2 bases respectively, with 10 bases between them. CDR1 and CDR2 from the germline V gene are MNHEY and SVGAGI. The chain's CDR3 is CASSYRALTYNEQFF. In DNA, the CDR3 is TGTGCCAGCAGTTACAGGGCACTAACCTACAATGAGCAGTTCTTC.

The chain has TRBV18 and TRBJ2-1, with no clear D. V was cut by 5 bases and J by 10 bases, with 18 bases left in between. The germline CDR1 and CDR2 sequences are KGHSH and LQKENI. This CDR3 has 14 residues. The CDR3: CASSSRSGGWEQFF. CDR3 in DNA: TGTGCCAGCTCATCGAGGAGTGGTGGGTGGGAGCAGTTCTTC.

This clone is a singleton in its sample. The sample carries other DNA sequences with the same CDR3. This chain connects TRBV15 to TRBJ2-7; unclear D gene. This CDR3 has 11 amino acids. V was shortened by 1 base and J by 6 bases, with 4 bases between the two germline ends. Germline V CDR1 and CDR2: LNHNV, YYDKDF (reference sequence). CDR3 bases: TGTGCCACCAGCAGAGTAGGCGAGCAGTACTTC. It yields the protein CATSRVGEQYF.

The V gene is TRBV7-9, the J gene TRBJ1-1; tentatively, D is TRBD1 (5 bases). This CDR3 has 15 residues. The V end was cut by 5 bases, the J end by 1 base, with 14 bases between. Germline CDR1 and CDR2: SEHNR and FQNEAQ (reference sequence). This chain's CDR3 is CASSPLGVGNTEAFF. In DNA, the CDR3 is TGTGCCAGCAGCCCGCTAGGGGTTGGGAACACTGAAGCTTTCTTT.

The chain couples TRBV28 to TRBJ1-1, with unresolved D. The germline gives CDR1 MDHEN, CDR2 SYDVKM. The CDR3 length is 19 residues. V shed 2 bases and J shed 8 bases, with 30 bases lying between them. The CDR3 coding sequence is TGTGCCAGCAGTTTACTGTCGAGGTCTGGTCACGGACGTAGCGGCGAAGCTTTCTTT. This translates into CASSLLSRSGHGRSGEAFF.

The rearrangement uses TRBV4-2 and TRBJ2-7, with unresolved D. Germline V lookup: CDR1 LGHNA, CDR2 YNFKEQ. CDR3 size: 16 residues. Trimming removed 0 bases at V and 3 bases at J, with 15 bases between. CDR3 loop: CASSQDYKLSDYEQYF. The CDR3 coding sequence is TGTGCCAGCAGCCAAGACTACAAACTTTCAGACTACGAGCAGTACTTC.

This chain links TRBV10-2 with TRBJ1-1; D is perhaps TRBD1 (6 bases). Germline CDR1 is WSHSY and CDR2 is SAAADI. V lost 2 bases, J lost 3 bases, and 13 bases lay in between. The CDR3 is 15 residues long. The CDR3 DNA is TGCGCCAGCAGTGAGAGGGGGTCAGGGTACACTGAAGCTTTCTTT. The encoded protein is CASSERGSGYTEAFF.

This chain connects TRBV7-9 to TRBJ2-2, with 8 bases lining up with TRBD1. The CDR3 loop spans 15 amino acids. The ends lost 11 bases at V and 4 bases at J; junction bases unmatched: 12. The germline V gene has CDR1 SEHNR and CDR2 FQNEAQ (reference sequence). The DNA for the CDR3 is TGTGCCCATAACATGGGGGGACAGGCCACCGGGGAGCTGTTTTTT. Its translation is CAHNMGGQATGELFF.

The chain has TRBV11-1 and TRBJ2-2; a weak D match, TRBD1 (6 bases). Trimming pared 4 bases from V and 1 base from J, leaving 13 bases between. The germline gives CDR1 SGHAT, CDR2 FQDESV (reference sequence). This CDR3 is 16 amino acids long. CDR3 sequence (DNA): TGTGCCAGCAGCTCGTGGACAGAATTGAACACCGGGGAGCTGTTTTTT. Translating it yields CASSSWTELNTGELFF. Based on the CDR3 plus reference TRBV11-1 and TRBJ2-2, the full variable domain is EAEVAQSPRYKITEKSQAVAFWCDPISGHATLYWYRQILGQGPELLVQFQDESVVDDSQLPKDRFSAERLKGVDSTLKIQPAELGDSAMYLCASSSWTELNTGELFFGEGSRLTVL.

The chain uses TRBV13 and TRBJ2-2, with D perhaps being TRBD1 or TRBD2 (5 bases each). CDR3 length: 15 amino acids. The ends were cut back, 5 bases at V and 6 bases at J, with 16 bases in the middle. Germline CDR1 reads PRHDT; CDR2 reads FYEKMQ (reference sequence). The CDR3 bases are TGTGCCAGCAGCCGAGCCCGGGGCTGGGCCGGGGAGCTGTTTTTT. This gives the protein CASSRARGWAGELFF.

The J gene is TRBJ2-1, the V gene TRBV6-5, with TRBD2 identical over 12 bases. The CDR3 runs to 16 residues. Per germline, CDR1 MNHEY and CDR2 SVGAGI. The V segment lost 2 bases and the J segment 9 bases; nucleotides outside the gene matches: 8. CDR3 residues: CASSYRLAGGMGEQFF. In nucleotides, the CDR3 is TGTGCCAGCAGTTACCGGCTAGCGGGAGGGATGGGTGAGCAGTTCTTC.

The chain combines TRBV30 with TRBJ2-1, with TRBD2 matching over 7 bases. The CDR3 is made up of 12 amino acids. CDR1 GTSNPN and CDR2 SVGIG come from the germline V gene (reference sequence). J was trimmed by 7 bases and V by 7 bases; bases with no gene match: 7. For the CDR3, the DNA is TGTGCCTTGGGAGGGCGGCGGAATGAGCAGTTCTTC. Translating it yields CALGGRRNEQFF.

This clone occurred a few times. Other DNA sequences of this sample code for an identical CDR3. J is TRBJ2-1 and V is TRBV9, with 8 nucleotides matching TRBD1. V shed 0 bases and J 2 bases; nucleotides not matched to a gene: 1. Germline V lookup: CDR1 SGDLS, CDR2 YYNGEE. This CDR3 comprises 15 residues. CDR3 DNA sequence: TGTGCCAGCAGCGTAGCAGGGGGCCCCTACAATGAGCAGTTCTTC. It specifies CASSVAGGPYNEQFF.

The V and J genes are TRBV28 and TRBJ2-3; 15 positions agree with TRBD2. V lost 4 bases to trimming and J lost 7 bases; unmatched junction nucleotides: 9. Germline-derived CDR1 and CDR2 are MDHEN and SYDVKM. The CDR3 totals 17 residues. The CDR3 nucleotides read TGTGCCAGCAGTTCACCGGGACTAGCGGGAGGACTATATACGCAGTATTTT. Its translation: CASSSPGLAGGLYTQYF.

V gene TRBV15 combines with J gene TRBJ1-5; TRBD1 agrees at 9 bases. The CDR3 totals 14 residues. The ends lost 4 bases at V and 6 bases at J; junction bases unmatched: 4. Germline CDR1 reads LNHNV; CDR2 reads YYDKDF (reference sequence). The CDR3 nucleotides are TGTGCCACCAGCAAGGGACAGGGAACTCAGCCCCAGCATTTT. Translating gives CATSKGQGTQPQHF.

The CDR3 coding sequence is TGTGCCATCAGTGAGTCGGCGCAGGGGGATCAGCCCCAGCATTTT. This translates into CAISESAQGDQPQHF. The V call is TRBV10-3, the J call TRBJ1-5; the match to TRBD1 covers 7 bases. The V gene end was trimmed by 0 bases and the J gene end by 5 bases; junction bases not matched to a gene: 4. The germline gives CDR1 ENHRY, CDR2 SYGVKD. The CDR3 has 15 residues.

The chain employs TRBV29-1 and TRBJ1-4, with 7 positions matching TRBD1. This CDR3 contains 16 residues. CDR1 and CDR2 (germline): SQVTM, ANQGSEA. V gave up 4 bases and J gave up 1 base; unmatched junction bases: 9. The CDR3 is CSVVVGGAKTNEKLFF. CDR3 nucleotide sequence: TGCAGCGTTGTCGTAGGGGGCGCGAAAACTAATGAAAAACTGTTTTTT. Full variable domain (outside the CDR3, taken from reference TRBV29-1 and TRBJ1-4): SAVISQKPSRDICQRGTSLTIQCQVDSQVTMMFWYRQQPGQSLTLIATANQGSEATYESGFVIDKFPISRPNLTFSTLTVSNMSPEDSSIYLCSVVVGGAKTNEKLFFGSGTQLSVL.

The chain has TRBV5-5 and TRBJ2-3; D not resolved. The CDR3 covers 15 residues. V lost 1 base, J lost 2 bases, and 11 bases lay in between. Looked up from germline, CDR1 is SGHKS and CDR2 is YYEKEE (reference sequence). CDR3 DNA: TGTGCCAGCAGCTTGTCTTACAGATACACAGATACGCAGTATTTT. Protein sequence: CASSLSYRYTDTQYF.

The chain uses TRBV5-4 and TRBJ2-1; 8 bases fit TRBD1. The V gene end was trimmed by 1 base and the J gene end by 4 bases; junction bases not matched to a gene: 13. The CDR3 runs to 18 residues. The V gene's germline CDR1 is SGHNT and CDR2 YYREEE (reference sequence). The CDR3 sequence is CASSLTRGGTGVYNEQFF. For the CDR3, the DNA is TGTGCCAGCAGCTTGACCCGAGGTGGGACAGGAGTATACAATGAGCAGTTCTTC.

The chain combines TRBV28 with TRBJ2-2; a weak D match, TRBD1 (6 bases). Germline CDR1 is MDHEN and CDR2 is SYDVKM. CDR3 length: 14 amino acids. With 7 bases removed from V and 9 bases from J, the gap between germline ends came to 18 bases. The CDR3 region is CASKQGHLLRELFF. The CDR3 region has the DNA TGTGCCAGCAAACAGGGACACCTTCTAAGGGAGCTGTTTTTT.

A word on this clone: The identical CDR3 is also encoded by other nucleotide sequences in the sample. This chain uses TRBV9 with TRBJ2-2; tentative D call: TRBD1 (5 bases). This CDR3 spans 15 amino acids. Trimming shortened V by 0 bases and J by 1 base, and 7 bases separated the two germline ends. Germline V gene lookup returns CDR1 SGDLS and CDR2 YYNGEE. CDR3 sequence (DNA): TGTGCCAGCAGCGTAGCTACAGGGAACACCGGGGAGCTGTTTTTT. Encoded protein: CASSVATGNTGELFF.

The chain combines TRBV19 with TRBJ1-5; D is possibly TRBD1 (5 bases). This CDR3 is built from 13 residues. The germline gives CDR1 LNHDA, CDR2 SQIVND (reference sequence). Trimming shortened V by 5 bases and J by 12 bases, and 17 bases separated the two germline ends. The CDR3 spells CASSANSGLGQHF. The CDR3 nucleotides read TGTGCCAGTAGTGCGAACTCGGGGCTGGGCCAGCATTTT.

The chain has TRBV13 and TRBJ1-1; TRBD1 matches at 7 bases. The CDR3 spans 14 residues. CDR1 PRHDT and CDR2 FYEKMQ come from the germline V gene (reference sequence). The V and J ends lost 5 bases and 6 bases, in that order; junction bases with no gene match: 9. CDR3 bases: TGTGCCAGCAGCCACAGGGGAGGATCGGCTGAAGCTTTCTTT. It codes for CASSHRGGSAEAFF.

The chain joins TRBV18 to TRBJ2-1; TRBD2 matches at 13 bases. Germline CDR1 KGHSH, CDR2 LQKENI. This CDR3 is built from 15 residues. V shed 6 bases and J 8 bases; nucleotides not matched to a gene: 7. The CDR3 protein is CASSLGLAGQDEQFF. CDR3 nucleotide sequence: TGTGCCAGCTCTTTGGGACTAGCGGGACAGGATGAGCAGTTCTTC.

The rearrangement links TRBV5-1 to TRBJ2-1; TRBD2 is a possible D gene (6 bases). From germline, CDR1 is SGHRS and CDR2 YFSETQ. The CDR3 contains 15 residues. V lost 5 bases to trimming and J lost 3 bases, with 15 bases between them. The CDR3 protein is CASRGGEDNYNEQFF. CDR3 coding DNA: TGCGCCAGCAGGGGAGGTGAGGATAACTACAATGAGCAGTTCTTC.

The chain has TRBV7-8 and TRBJ2-7; D perhaps matches TRBD2 (7 bases). Germline CDR1 SGHVS, CDR2 FQNEAQ. CDR3 length: 16 residues. V was cut by 0 bases and J by 3 bases, with 15 bases left in between. The chain's CDR3 is CASSLATAGAVYEQYF. DNA for the CDR3: TGTGCCAGCAGCTTAGCGACGGCGGGGGCCGTCTACGAGCAGTACTTC.

This chain joins TRBV28 and TRBJ1-4; 9 bases map to TRBD1. The CDR3 contains 15 residues. V dropped 5 bases and J dropped 6; count of bases not matched to a gene: 7. Germline CDR1 reads MDHEN; CDR2 reads SYDVKM. For the CDR3, the DNA is TGTGCCAGCAGTGAACAGGGGGCAATGGATGAAAAACTGTTTTTT. As protein: CASSEQGAMDEKLFF.